These 29 T cell receptor beta chains were sequenced from one sample in a study of blood T cell repertoires in COVID-19. Repertoires were generated with immunoSEQ multiplex PCR, while TCRdb's copy carries only in-frame clones and drops some. The sample carries under 200,000 clones, roughly 88% recorded once. The material sequenced was peripheral blood. The receptor source for this set is a man between 18 and 29 years old with acute or convalescent COVID-19.

The rearrangement uses TRBV6-5 and TRBJ1-1; D is unresolved. V lost 7 bases, J lost 7 bases, and 19 bases lay in between. Germline V lookup: CDR1 MNHEY, CDR2 SVGAGI. The CDR3 spans 14 residues. This chain's CDR3 is CASTKWEALSEAFF. For the CDR3, the DNA is TGTGCCAGCACCAAATGGGAGGCCCTAAGTGAAGCTTTCTTT.

This sequence joins TRBV27 and TRBJ1-5, with D tentatively TRBD1 (5 bases). Trimming removed 1 base at V and 4 bases at J, with 17 bases between. Germline lookup yields CDR1 MNHEY and CDR2 SMNVEV (reference sequence). This CDR3 is built from 17 residues. The CDR3 loop is CASSLYSPRGSNQPQHF. Written as DNA, the CDR3 is TGTGCCAGCAGTTTATATAGTCCCCGGGGGTCGAATCAGCCCCAGCATTTT.

For this clone: Additional DNA sequences in this sample encode the identical CDR3. The CDR3 nucleotides are TGTGCCAGCTCACCGGGACTAGCGGGAGCAGATACGCAGTATTTT. Its translation is CASSPGLAGADTQYF. The genes are TRBV18 and TRBJ2-3; 14 bases fit TRBD2. Germline V gene lookup returns CDR1 KGHSH and CDR2 LQKENI. This CDR3 region has 15 residues. The trim removed 3 bases at V and 4 bases at J, leaving 0 bases unmatched.

The CDR3 DNA is TGCGCCAGCAGCTTGCGACAGGGTAATGGCTACACCTTC. Translated: CASSLRQGNGYTF. The chain combines TRBV5-1 with TRBJ1-2; 7 bases fit TRBD1. With 1 base clipped from V and 6 bases from J, the junction kept 3 bases outside the gene matches. CDR1 and CDR2 from the germline V gene are SGHRS and YFSETQ. The CDR3 consists of 13 residues.

This clone appeared a few times. This rearrangement joins TRBV9 to TRBJ1-2; maybe TRBD1 (6 bases). The CDR3 runs 15 residues. Germline CDR1 and CDR2: SGDLS and YYNGEE. The germline V and J ends were trimmed by 0 bases and 2 bases, with 11 bases remaining between them. Here the CDR3 reads CASSVVVTGNYGYTF. The CDR3 coding sequence is TGTGCCAGCAGCGTAGTAGTGACAGGCAACTATGGCTACACCTTC.

This chain connects TRBV27 to TRBJ2-1; 9 bases are a match to TRBD2. In germline, CDR1 is MNHEY, CDR2 SMNVEV (reference sequence). The CDR3 length is 15 residues. With 0 bases clipped from V and 9 bases from J, the junction kept 6 bases outside the gene matches. CDR3: CASSLSRGGRSEQFF. The CDR3 coding sequence is TGTGCCAGCAGTTTATCGCGGGGGGGCCGAAGTGAGCAGTTCTTC.

The chain couples TRBV19 to TRBJ1-2; D is undetermined. Trimming took off 11 bases at V and 4 bases at J, with 20 bases between the two ends. This CDR3 region has 14 residues. Germline CDR1 reads LNHDA; CDR2 reads SQIVND (reference sequence). The CDR3 sequence: CARQREELFYGYTF. Written as DNA, the CDR3 is TGTGCCCGTCAAAGAGAGGAGCTTTTCTATGGCTACACCTTC.

This chain links TRBV14 with TRBJ2-5; D gene unclear. V lost 1 base, J lost 4 bases, and 10 bases lay in between. Germline loops: CDR1 SGHDN, CDR2 FVKESK. The CDR3 has 14 residues. CDR3 sequence reads: CASSQVSGGETQYF. The CDR3 DNA reads as TGTGCCAGCAGCCAAGTCTCGGGTGGAGAGACCCAGTACTTC.

This clone was seen only a few times. The CDR3 sequence: CASSVGQARTNEKLFF. In DNA form, the CDR3 reads TGTGCCAGCAGCGTCGGACAGGCAAGAACTAATGAAAAACTGTTTTTT. The chain employs TRBV9 and TRBJ1-4; 7 bases align to TRBD1. The junction had 5 bases not matched to a gene; V was cut back by 2 bases and J by 1 base. CDR3 size: 16 residues. The germline CDR1 and CDR2 sequences are SGDLS and YYNGEE.

The chain links TRBV2 to TRBJ2-1; maybe TRBD2 (6 bases). CDR3 length equals 16 residues. Germline V lookup: CDR1 SNHLY, CDR2 FYNNEI. V dropped 2 bases and J dropped 5 bases, with 16 bases sitting between them. The CDR3 loop is CASSERAGSSDNEQFF. CDR3 nucleotides: TGTGCCAGCAGTGAACGCGCGGGATCGAGCGACAATGAGCAGTTCTTC.

This chain links TRBV9 with TRBJ2-5; possibly TRBD2 for D (7 bases). CDR3 length: 13 amino acids. Germline assignment: CDR1 SGDLS and CDR2 YYNGEE. Trimming took 5 bases from V and 2 from J, leaving 10 bases between them. The CDR3 spells CASSEGGQETQYF. DNA of the CDR3: TGTGCCAGCAGTGAGGGGGGGCAAGAGACCCAGTACTTC.

In this sample, this clone turned up once. V and J are TRBV6-5 and TRBJ2-7; possible D gene TRBD2, 6 bases. The germline CDR1 and CDR2 sequences are MNHEY and SVGAGI. V was cut by 6 bases and J by 6 bases, with 6 bases left in between. This CDR3 has 10 residues. The chain's CDR3 is CASRGGEQYF. The CDR3 nucleotides are TGTGCCAGCAGGGGAGGCGAGCAGTACTTC.

The V gene is TRBV19, the J gene TRBJ2-7; 10 bases are shared with TRBD1. The CDR3 runs to 12 residues. The germline gives CDR1 LNHDA, CDR2 SQIVND (reference sequence). V was pared by 5 bases and J by 6 bases, with 1 base of the junction left unmatched. The chain's CDR3 is CASSWTGGEQYF. The CDR3, as DNA: TGTGCCAGTAGTTGGACAGGGGGCGAGCAGTACTTC.

The chain recombines TRBV4-2 with TRBJ1-2; no firm D call. The CDR3 has 13 amino acids. Germline assignment: CDR1 LGHNA and CDR2 YNFKEQ. The V end lost 0 bases, the J end lost 6 bases, and 8 bases lay between the germline ends. CDR3 nucleotide sequence: TGTGCCAGCAGCCAAGATAGAATAGATGGCTACACCTTC. Translating it yields CASSQDRIDGYTF.

This clone has only one observation. This chain uses TRBV7-9 with TRBJ2-7, with 8 nucleotides matching TRBD1. CDR3 size: 16 residues. Germline CDR1 SEHNR, CDR2 FQNEAQ (reference sequence). Trimming at V came to 1 base and at J to 2 bases, leaving 7 bases not matched to a gene. The CDR3, as DNA: TGTGCCAGCAGCTTAGTTAAAGGGGACAGGACCTACGAGCAGTACTTC. This codes for CASSLVKGDRTYEQYF.

The chain has TRBV20-1 and TRBJ2-1; D ambiguous. There are 11 residues in the CDR3. The germline V and J ends were trimmed by 4 bases and 7 bases, with 8 bases remaining between them. From germline, CDR1 is DFQATT and CDR2 SNEGSKA (reference sequence). Here the CDR3 reads CSAIDTNEQFF. The DNA for the CDR3 is TGCAGTGCTATAGACACAAATGAGCAGTTCTTC.

This sequence joins TRBV27 and TRBJ2-1, with 7 nucleotides matching TRBD2. Germline values: CDR1 MNHEY, CDR2 SMNVEV (reference sequence). V lost 5 bases, J lost 0 bases, and 1 base stayed unmatched. This CDR3 contains 14 residues. The CDR3 protein is CASSLAVSYNEQFF. The CDR3 nucleotides read TGTGCCAGCAGTCTAGCGGTCTCCTACAATGAGCAGTTCTTC.

The rearrangement uses TRBV3-1 (or the pseudogene TRBV3-2) and TRBJ2-3; TRBD2 is a possible D gene (5 bases). CDR1 LGHDT and CDR2 YNNKEL come from the germline V gene (reference sequence). This CDR3 is built from 17 residues. V was clipped by 4 bases and J by 0 bases, with 17 bases between them. The CDR3 loop is CASSPRAATASTDTQYF. The CDR3 region has the DNA TGTGCCAGCAGCCCCCGAGCGGCTACAGCTAGCACAGATACGCAGTATTTT.

This clone was recorded only once. CDR3 protein: CASSQDGTGRAEAFF. CDR3 nucleotides: TGCGCCAGCAGCCAAGACGGAACAGGGAGGGCTGAAGCTTTCTTT. The genes are TRBV4-1 and TRBJ1-1; D possibly corresponds to TRBD1 (6 bases). CDR1 is MGHRA and CDR2 is YSYEKL in the germline V gene. Trimming pared 0 bases from V and 6 bases from J, leaving 14 bases between. This CDR3 region has 15 residues.

The gene calls are TRBV6-4 and TRBJ1-2; D not certain. V dropped 5 bases and J dropped 3 bases, with 4 bases sitting between them. Germline loops: CDR1 MRHNA, CDR2 SNTAGT. This CDR3 region has 11 residues. The CDR3, as DNA: TGTGCCAGCAGTCAGGACTATGGCTACACCTTC. Its translation is CASSQDYGYTF.

V and J are TRBV7-8 and TRBJ1-1, with 7 bases identical to TRBD1. The J segment lost 1 base and the V segment lost 5 bases, leaving 7 bases of the junction unmatched. Per the germline V gene, CDR1 is SGHVS and CDR2 is FQNEAQ. The CDR3 has 15 residues. CDR3 region: CASSPFTGENTEAFF. The CDR3 DNA sequence: TGTGCCAGCAGCCCCTTTACAGGGGAGAACACTGAAGCTTTCTTT.

The chain is built from TRBV15 and TRBJ2-3; 7 positions match TRBD1. Trimming cost V 4 bases and J 2 bases; bases outside gene matches: 3. CDR1 is LNHNV and CDR2 is YYDKDF in the germline V gene (reference sequence). The CDR3 has 14 residues. CDR3 DNA: TGTGCCACCAGCAACAGGGGACACACAGATACGCAGTATTTT. Its protein product is CATSNRGHTDTQYF. The whole variable domain, remainder taken from reference TRBV15 and TRBJ2-3, is DAMVIQNPRYQVTQFGKPVTLSCSQTLNHNVMYWYQQKSSQAPKLLFHYYDKDFNNEADTPDNFQSRRPNTSFCFLDIRSPGLGDTAMYLCATSNRGHTDTQYFGPGTRLTVL.

This chain links TRBV6-5 with TRBJ1-4; 9 bases match TRBD1. Germline V gene sequence: CDR1 MNHEY, CDR2 SVGAGI. The CDR3 has 15 residues. J gave up 3 bases and V 2 bases, and 1 base lay outside the gene matches. The CDR3 DNA reads TGTGCCAGCAGTTACGGGGACAGGGCTAATGAAAAACTGTTTTTT. This gives the protein CASSYGDRANEKLFF.

J is TRBJ1-2 and V is TRBV24-1; TRBD1 matches 10 bases. V lost 2 bases to trimming and J lost 7 bases; unmatched junction nucleotides: 9. Germline V gene lookup returns CDR1 KGHDR and CDR2 SFDVKD. The length of the CDR3 is 16 residues. CDR3 in amino acids: CATSDSDRQGAGGYTF. The CDR3 nucleotides are TGTGCCACCAGTGATTCAGATAGACAGGGGGCAGGTGGCTACACCTTC.

The J gene is TRBJ1-5, the V gene TRBV7-9; TRBD1 matches 7 bases. The CDR3 consists of 17 residues. The J segment lost 0 bases and the V segment lost 0 bases, leaving 5 bases of the junction unmatched. Germline V gene data show CDR1 as SEHNR and CDR2 as FQNEAQ (reference sequence). CDR3 nucleotides: TGTGCCAGCAGCTTAGCTACCGGGACAGATAGCAATCAGCCCCAGCATTTT. This gives the protein CASSLATGTDSNQPQHF.

The CDR3: CASSSSPEGEAFF. In DNA form, the CDR3 reads TGCGCCAGCAGCTCGTCTCCGGAGGGCGAAGCTTTCTTT. This chain uses TRBV5-1 with TRBJ1-1; D gene ambiguous. Between the trimmed V and J ends, which lost 3 bases and 8 bases, there was a span of 14 bases. The CDR3 has 13 amino acids. Germline V gives CDR1 SGHRS, CDR2 YFSETQ.

The chain links TRBV4-1 to TRBJ1-2, with 7 nucleotides matching TRBD1. Germline CDR1 MGHRA, CDR2 YSYEKL. This CDR3 has 16 residues. Losses at the gene ends were 1 base for V and 8 bases for J; bases not matched to a gene: 13. The CDR3 sequence: CASSQGWAGGIQGYTF. In DNA, the CDR3 is TGCGCCAGCAGCCAAGGATGGGCAGGGGGAATCCAGGGCTACACCTTC.

This chain joins TRBV14 and TRBJ2-2; maybe TRBD1 (5 bases). The germline CDR1 and CDR2 sequences are SGHDN and FVKESK. CDR3 length: 16 amino acids. V was cut by 3 bases and J by 4 bases, with 15 bases left in between. CDR3 coding DNA: TGTGCCAGCAGCCACGGACAATTCCAGGGCACCGGGGAGCTGTTTTTT. Encoded protein: CASSHGQFQGTGELFF.

This chain uses TRBV5-6 with TRBJ1-6; TRBD1 aligns across 7 bases. The CDR3 totals 15 residues. Germline V gene data show CDR1 as SGHDT and CDR2 as YYEEEE. The J segment lost 7 bases and the V segment lost 0 bases, leaving 4 bases of the junction unmatched. The CDR3 DNA follows: TGTGCCAGCAGCTTGGAACAGGGGTTAAATTCACCCCTCCACTTT. Encoded protein: CASSLEQGLNSPLHF.